The 24 T cell receptor beta chains below were found in one sample sequenced in a study of post-analysis software for immune sequencing data (dated by TCRdb to about 2015). Overall results and qualifications from the work: Roughly 5 TRBV segments, including TRBV5-6, TRBV5-1 and TRBV20-1, were significantly more frequent in patients than controls.

The library came from PCR. TCRdb names Illumina HiSeq 2500 as the instrument used. To reduce PCR and sequencing biases, unique molecular identifiers were incorporated into the TCR beta cDNA libraries. TCRdb trimmed the raw reads at Q25, called clones with MiXCR and kept productive beta chains. Identical CDR3 protein sequences are pooled into one entry, listed with their most common genes and DNA. Within this sample are roughly 670,000 distinct CDR3 sequences, with more than 50% of them counted one time only. The ten largest clonotypes hold around 11% of the sample. No antigen has been identified for these receptors. The sample taken for sequencing was blood. Source of these receptors: a girl aged 2-10 years with multiple sclerosis.

This sequence joins TRBV2 and TRBJ2-7; no clear D gene. The J call may not be correct, given that the DNA end is closer to TRBJ2-5. Germline CDR1 is SNHLY and CDR2 is FYNNEI. CDR3 size: 13 residues. In DNA, the CDR3 is TGTGCCAGCATGAGGTGGTTCGGTGAGACCCAGTACTTC. Protein sequence: CASMRWFGETQYF.

The gene calls are TRBV5-1 and TRBJ2-7; 7 nucleotides align to TRBD2. Germline V lookup: CDR1 SGHRS, CDR2 YFSETQ. The ends lost 1 base at V and 6 bases at J; junction bases unmatched: 4. The CDR3 is 13 residues long. The CDR3 DNA is TGCGCCAGCAGCTTGCCTTGGACTAGCGAGCAGTACTTC. Its protein product is CASSLPWTSEQYF.

This clonotype appeared a single time. This rearrangement joins TRBV7-7 to TRBJ1-6; D ambiguous. The CDR3 extends over 15 amino acids. The ends were cut back, 6 bases at V and 6 bases at J, with 15 bases in the middle. CDR1 and CDR2 from the germline V gene are SSHAT and FNYEAQ (reference sequence). The CDR3 protein is CASSLERGGNSPLHF. The CDR3 DNA follows: TGTGCCAGCAGTTTGGAGCGGGGTGGTAATTCACCCCTCCACTTT.

In its sample, this clonotype was seen a few times. This sequence joins TRBV11-2 and TRBJ2-3; D is unclear. CDR3 length equals 16 residues. The germline V and J ends were trimmed by 0 bases and 2 bases, with 12 bases remaining between them. Germline-derived CDR1 and CDR2 are SGHAT and FQNNGV. The DNA for the CDR3 is TGTGCCAGCAGCTTAGATTCCAGCGCGTACACAGATACGCAGTATTTT. It specifies CASSLDSSAYTDTQYF.

This sequence joins TRBV7-9 and TRBJ2-1; D is possibly TRBD1 (6 bases). The J call may be wrong; the DNA end is better matched by TRBJ2-7. CDR3 size: 17 residues. CDR1 and CDR2 (germline): SEHNR, FQNEAQ (reference sequence). In DNA form, the CDR3 reads TGTGCCAGCAGCCCGGACAGAGCAGTTTTGCAAGTTTGGCAGCAGTACTTC. Protein sequence: CASSPDRAVLQVWQQYF.

The genes are TRBV7-2 and TRBJ2-1; 12 bases fit TRBD2. V gave up 8 bases and J gave up 2 bases; unmatched junction bases: 1. From germline, CDR1 is SGHTA and CDR2 FQGNSA. The CDR3 contains 14 residues. CDR3 bases: TGTGCCAGCCGACTAGCGGGGGCCTACAATGAGCAGTTCTTC. This translates into CASRLAGAYNEQFF.

The rearrangement joins TRBV11-1 to TRBJ1-1; D gene uncertain. The germline gives CDR1 SGHAT, CDR2 FQDESV (reference sequence). The CDR3 length is 14 residues. The V end was cut by 3 bases, the J end by 5 bases, with 13 bases between. The CDR3 loop is CASSLALYRTEAFF. CDR3 in DNA: TGTGCCAGCAGCTTGGCTCTCTATCGAACTGAAGCTTTCTTT.

The chain joins TRBV6-1 to TRBJ2-3; 9 positions agree with TRBD1. From germline, CDR1 is MNHNS and CDR2 SASEGT. The CDR3 has 18 amino acids. The ends lost 5 bases at V and 3 bases at J; junction bases unmatched: 15. Here the CDR3 reads CASSRVMGQGRGTDTQYF. CDR3 in DNA: TGTGCCAGCAGTCGAGTGATGGGACAGGGCCGAGGGACAGATACGCAGTATTTT.

Of note for this clonotype: This could be a read error, since a much larger clone is one nucleotide away. The rearrangement uses TRBV12-3 or TRBV12-4 and TRBJ1-2; D is unresolved. This CDR3 spans 12 amino acids. CDR3 protein: CVSSPYAYGYTF. For the CDR3, the DNA is TGTGTCAGCAGTCCGTACGCCTATGGCTACACCTTC.

The chain joins TRBV29-1 to TRBJ2-7; 13 nucleotides match TRBD2. V lost 6 bases, J lost 4 bases, and 6 bases stayed unmatched. Germline CDR1 SQVTM, CDR2 ANQGSEA. The CDR3 has 14 residues. CDR3 nucleotide sequence: TGCAGCGTACAAGCGGGACTAGCGGGATACGAGCAGTACTTC. Amino acids: CSVQAGLAGYEQYF.

V gene TRBV7-6 combines with J gene TRBJ1-5; D remains unclear. The CDR3 has 15 residues. Germline V gene sequence: CDR1 SGHVS, CDR2 FNYEAQ. The germline V and J ends were trimmed by 1 base and 2 bases, with 9 bases remaining between them. The CDR3 reads CASSLEAGRNQPQHF. The CDR3 coding sequence is TGTGCCAGCAGCTTAGAGGCAGGTCGCAATCAGCCCCAGCATTTT. The whole variable domain, remainder taken from reference TRBV7-6 and TRBJ1-5, is GAGVSQSPRYKVTKRGQDVALRCDPISGHVSLYWYRQALGQGPEFLTYFNYEAQQDKSGLPNDRFSAERPEGSISTLTIQRTEQRDSAMYRCASSLEAGRNQPQHFGDGTRLSIL.

This clonotype was counted between two and nine times. The J gene is TRBJ2-5, the V gene TRBV5-1, with 8 bases aligning to TRBD2. Germline V gene sequence: CDR1 SGHRS, CDR2 YFSETQ. The CDR3 sequence is 15 residues long. Unmatched junction bases numbered 13, after V lost 1 base and J lost 11 bases. This chain's CDR3 is CASSLLSGSWNEQYF. CDR3 nucleotide sequence: TGCGCCAGCAGCTTGTTAAGCGGGAGTTGGAATGAGCAGTACTTC.

This clonotype was counted only a few times. The rearrangement links TRBV20-1 to TRBJ2-3; 8 bases agree with TRBD2. This CDR3 is built from 15 residues. Germline V gene lookup returns CDR1 DFQATT and CDR2 SNEGSKA (reference sequence). Trimming removed 2 bases from V and 3 bases from J; junction bases left unmatched: 7. CDR3 in DNA: TGCAGTGCTAGAAAGCGCGAGCGGGAGACAGATACGCAGTATTTT. Its protein product is CSARKRERETDTQYF.

The chain combines TRBV6-6 with TRBJ1-1; D may be TRBD1 (5 bases). The germline gives CDR1 MNHNY, CDR2 SVGAGI (reference sequence). V was trimmed by 7 bases and J by 5 bases, leaving 14 bases between them. This CDR3 has 13 amino acids. Written as DNA, the CDR3 is TGTGCCAGCAATCATCAGGGAGGAACTGAAGCTTTCTTT. Translation gives CASNHQGGTEAFF.

The genes are TRBV5-5 and TRBJ2-1, with D perhaps TRBD1 (5 bases). V lost 5 bases, J lost 9 bases, and 27 bases lay in between. CDR3 size: 17 residues. Germline CDR1 is SGHKS and CDR2 is YYEKEE (reference sequence). The CDR3: CASRLTVTSESLGEQFF. Here the CDR3 DNA reads TGTGCCAGCAGGTTGACAGTGACGTCGGAGAGCTTGGGTGAGCAGTTCTTC. Together with reference TRBV5-5 and TRBJ2-1, the CDR3 gives the full variable domain: DAGVTQSPTHLIKTRGQQVTLRCSPISGHKSVSWYQQVLGQGPQFIFQYYEKEERGRGNFPDRFSARQFPNYSSELNVNALLLGDSALYLCASRLTVTSESLGEQFFGPGTRLTVL.

This clonotype appeared a single time. The rearrangement links TRBV24-1 to TRBJ2-1; the D is unclear. This CDR3 has 11 amino acids. V was cut by 12 bases and J by 9 bases, with 14 bases left in between. Looked up from germline, CDR1 is KGHDR and CDR2 is SFDVKD. CDR3 residues: CAPDPGGEQFF. The CDR3 DNA reads as TGTGCCCCCGACCCAGGTGGTGAGCAGTTCTTC.

For the CDR3, the DNA is TGTGCCAGCGGTTACGACTTGGGGAGTTCTAAGTCCCAGGGGACCCAGTACTTC. This codes for CASGYDLGSSKSQGTQYF. The rearrangement uses TRBV12-3 or TRBV12-4 and TRBJ2-5, with D perhaps matching TRBD1 or TRBD2 (5 bases each). The CDR3 contains 18 residues. The V and J ends lost 8 bases and 7 bases respectively, with 32 bases between them.

The V and J genes are TRBV4-1 and TRBJ2-7; 7 nucleotides match TRBD2. Germline-derived CDR1 and CDR2 are MGHRA and YSYEKL. The CDR3 sequence is 14 residues long. V dropped 4 bases and J dropped 6; count of bases not matched to a gene: 9. CDR3 nucleotides: TGCGCCAGCAGCCCCGACGGCGGGAGCTCCGAGCAGTACTTC. Protein sequence: CASSPDGGSSEQYF.

This chain uses TRBV29-1 with TRBJ1-2, with a weak D call TRBD1 (5 bases). V was shortened by 4 bases and J by 1 base, with 13 bases between the two germline ends. The CDR3 is 14 amino acids. The germline V gene has CDR1 SQVTM and CDR2 ANQGSEA. DNA of the CDR3: TGCAGCGTTGCCGGGGCAGGGCTTAACTATGGCTACACCTTC. This gives the protein CSVAGAGLNYGYTF.

The V call is TRBV6-6, the J call TRBJ1-4, with 7 bases identical to TRBD1. The CDR3 is made up of 13 amino acids. The V gene's germline CDR1 is MNHNY and CDR2 SVGAGI (reference sequence). V shed 6 bases, J shed 7 bases, and the junction held 5 bases outside the gene matches. The CDR3 reads CASSGTESEKLFF. The CDR3 coding sequence is TGTGCCAGCAGCGGGACAGAAAGTGAAAAACTGTTTTTT.

The chain recombines TRBV6-2 or TRBV6-3 with TRBJ1-1; weak D call: TRBD1 (6 bases). Germline-derived CDR1 and CDR2 are MNHEY and SVGEGT. The CDR3 is 14 residues long. V dropped 2 bases and J dropped 0 bases, with 7 bases sitting between them. CDR3 in DNA: TGTGCCAGCAGTTACGGGGGCGTGAACACTGAAGCTTTCTTT. This sequence encodes CASSYGGVNTEAFF.

This clonotype was seen just once. The chain uses TRBV4-3 and TRBJ2-1; D is perhaps TRBD2 (6 bases). Germline-derived CDR1 and CDR2 are LGHNA and YSLEER. The CDR3 is 15 amino acids. Trimming cost V 0 bases and J 6 bases, with 12 bases left between them. The DNA for the CDR3 is TGCGCCAGCAGCCAAGATCTGGGGACTTCCAATGAGCAGTTCTTC. It is translated as CASSQDLGTSNEQFF.

This clonotype has a handful of counts. This rearrangement joins TRBV7-2 to TRBJ2-4; 8 bases align to TRBD2. CDR1 SGHTA and CDR2 FQGNSA come from the germline V gene. CDR3 length equals 14 residues. V was clipped by 5 bases and J by 15 bases; unmatched bases: 15. The CDR3 region is CASSTAGLDPRGYF. Written as DNA, the CDR3 is TGTGCCAGCAGCACAGCGGGACTAGATCCTCGAGGGTACTTC.

The DNA of the CDR3 is TGTGCCAGCAGTTCGGGACAGGGGAGGACCGGGGAGCTGTTTTTT. Residues: CASSSGQGRTGELFF. V and J are TRBV12-3 or TRBV12-4 and TRBJ2-2; the match to TRBD1 covers 10 bases. CDR3 size: 15 residues. Trimming removed 4 bases from V and 5 bases from J; junction bases left unmatched: 4.